What follows is one T cell receptor (beta chain) and its context. The germline V gene has CDR1 LNHNV and CDR2 YYDKDF (reference sequence). CDR3 size: 13 residues. The record originates from a study of monozygotic twins with inflammatory bowel disease. With the 5' RACE reads reprocessed, TCRdb shows one record per CDR3 protein and no DNA. The table for this sample gives 400,000 to 500,000 distinct CDR3 sequences. The source material was blood. The chain uses TRBV15 and TRBJ2-5. The TCR sequence derives from a human donor with ulcerative colitis or Crohn's disease, or a healthy co-twin of an affected twin (not recorded which). The CDR3 here is CATSRVIEETQYF.